These T cell receptor beta chains were read from a single sample in a study of T cell responses to AZD1222 COVID-19 vaccine. Assay: immunoSEQ multiplex PCR; the TCRdb copy retains only in-frame clones and omits some. The repertoire holds 80,000 to 100,000 clones, roughly 89% seen once, with approximately 5.2% in the top ten. The specimen comprised peripheral blood, sampled 28 days after the second AZD1222 dose. The source of these receptors is an adult who received the AZD1222 COVID-19 vaccine. Each CDR3 is given without its conserved first and last residue.

j_gene,v_gene,CDR3aa
TRBJ2-2,TRBV5-6,ASSFPGTSGNTGELF
TRBJ2-5,TRBV5-1,ASSLGGAGSQETQY
TRBJ2-6,TRBV7-8,ASSSGQGDRGANVLT
TRBJ1-6,TRBV2,AGTEEARSPLH
TRBJ1-1,TRBV5-6,ASSSMNREAF
TRBJ1-5,TRBV5-5,ASSLAGGQPQH
TRBJ2-5,TRBV7-7,ASSPGWGYQETQY
TRBJ1-4,TRBV6-5,ASSFTETTNEKLF
TRBJ2-3,TRBV24-1,ATSDRAGGIDTQY
TRBJ1-2,TRBV7-3,ASRPPGSGYT
TRBJ1-2,TRBV11-2,ASSLSLGGGGYT
TRBJ2-2,TRBV5-1,ASSPLGGDSGELF
TRBJ1-5,TRBV6-1,ASSERAPWSNQPQH
TRBJ1-2,TRBV27,ASSLAGQGNYGYT
TRBJ2-5,TRBV11-2,ASSPQDRGRD
TRBJ1-2,TRBV3-1/TRBV3-2,ASSHDRGSIGYT
TRBJ2-2,TRBV3-1/TRBV3-2,ASSPTQLRGAGELF